This T cell receptor (beta chain) is drawn from a study of cytomegalovirus exposure and HLA in healthy donors. The CDR3 has 14 amino acids. The V gene's germline CDR1 is SGHAT and CDR2 FQNNGV. Trimming took off 5 bases at V and 3 bases at J, with 14 bases between the two ends. The study ran its PCR with 60 Vbeta and 13 Jbeta primers. Measured with immunoSEQ multiplex PCR; TCRdb has only the in-frame clones, and not every one. The repertoire holds around 100,000 clones, with about 73% as singletons. The clonotype comes from a middle-aged woman in good health and CMV-seropositive. Sequenced: PBMCs. The rearrangement joins TRBV11-2 to TRBJ2-7, with a possible D match to TRBD1 (5 bases). The CDR3 is CASSTGASHYEQYF. CDR3 bases: TGTGCCAGCAGCACAGGCGCCTCTCACTACGAGCAGTACTTC.